Included here is one T cell receptor beta chain sequence, with context. Its target is unknown. This specimen belongs to a study of cytomegalovirus exposure and HLA in healthy donors. Study-level results: The authors later linked a missense DCLRE1C variant to TCR beta V- and J-gene trimming.

Although they were nominally healthy when sampled, donors likely had unrecorded immune exposures. The primer mix had 60 Vbeta and 13 Jbeta primers. TCRdb's copy holds only in-frame clones and misses some; the assay was immunoSEQ multiplex PCR. Of roughly 150,000 clones in the sample, approximately 81% were seen once. Input material: PBMCs. The source is a male donor in good health and CMV-seronegative.

The CDR3 loop is CAISVTAARQGPEAFF. The CDR3 nucleotides read TGTGCCATCAGCGTCACCGCGGCCAGACAGGGACCTGAAGCTTTCTTT. The chain has TRBV10-3 and TRBJ1-1; 7 bases map to TRBD1. Germline CDR1 and CDR2: ENHRY and SYGVKD. CDR3 length: 16 residues. Trimming at V came to 6 bases and at J to 6 bases, leaving 16 bases not matched to a gene.